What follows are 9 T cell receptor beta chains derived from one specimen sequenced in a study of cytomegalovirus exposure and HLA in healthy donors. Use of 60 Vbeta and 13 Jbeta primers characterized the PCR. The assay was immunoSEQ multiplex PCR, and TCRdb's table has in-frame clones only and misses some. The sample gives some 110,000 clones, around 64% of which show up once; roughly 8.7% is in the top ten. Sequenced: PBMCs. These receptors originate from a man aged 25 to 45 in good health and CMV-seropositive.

The DNA of the CDR3 is TGTGCCAGCAGCTTACGGACTAGCGGGAGGGCCTGGGAGCAGTTCTTC. Translated: CASSLRTSGRAWEQFF. V is TRBV11-2 and J is TRBJ2-1; 15 nucleotides match TRBD2. The V and J ends lost 2 bases and 10 bases, in that order; junction bases with no gene match: 6. The CDR3 spans 16 residues. Germline CDR1 SGHAT, CDR2 FQNNGV.

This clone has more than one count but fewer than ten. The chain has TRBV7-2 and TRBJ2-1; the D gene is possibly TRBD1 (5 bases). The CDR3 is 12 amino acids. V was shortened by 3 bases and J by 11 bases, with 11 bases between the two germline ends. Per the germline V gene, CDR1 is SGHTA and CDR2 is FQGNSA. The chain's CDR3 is CASSFIVDKQFF. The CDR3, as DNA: TGTGCCAGCAGCTTTATAGTGGACAAGCAGTTCTTC. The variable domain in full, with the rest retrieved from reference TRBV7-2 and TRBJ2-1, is GAGVSQSPSNKVTEKGKDVELRCDPISGHTALYWYRQSLGQGLEFLIYFQGNSAPDKSGLPSDRFSAERTGGSVSTLTIQRTQQEDSAVYLCASSFIVDKQFFGPGTRLTVL.

CDR3 sequence: CAISGTGGGGSYNEQFF. The CDR3 nucleotides are TGTGCCATCAGTGGAACAGGGGGCGGGGGCTCCTACAATGAGCAGTTCTTC. The chain joins TRBV10-3 to TRBJ2-1, with TRBD1 matching 9 bases. This CDR3 comprises 17 residues. CDR1 ENHRY and CDR2 SYGVKD come from the germline V gene. Trimming cost V 4 bases and J 0 bases; bases outside gene matches: 7.

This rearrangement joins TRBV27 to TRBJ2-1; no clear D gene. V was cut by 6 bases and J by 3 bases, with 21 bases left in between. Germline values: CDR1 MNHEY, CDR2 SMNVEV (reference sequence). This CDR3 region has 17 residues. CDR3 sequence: CASSALSTFNYYNEQFF. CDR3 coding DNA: TGTGCCAGCAGCGCCTTGTCAACATTTAACTACTACAATGAGCAGTTCTTC.

The CDR3 here is CASGLALRESTSGRGVPQETQYF. The CDR3 nucleotides are TGTGCTAGTGGTTTGGCACTCAGGGAATCGACTAGCGGGAGGGGCGTGCCCCAAGAGACCCAGTACTTC. The chain recombines TRBV12-5 with TRBJ2-5; 14 bases map to TRBD2. This CDR3 has 23 residues. V lost 1 base to trimming and J lost 1 base; unmatched junction nucleotides: 20. Germline V gene sequence: CDR1 LGHNT, CDR2 FRNRAP.

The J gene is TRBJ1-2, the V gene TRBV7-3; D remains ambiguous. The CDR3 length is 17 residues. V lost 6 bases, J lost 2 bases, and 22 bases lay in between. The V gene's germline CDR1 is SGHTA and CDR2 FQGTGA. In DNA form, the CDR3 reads TGTGCCAGCAGTCCACGCCCCGCCCGCGACACCAACTATGGCTACACCTTC. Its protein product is CASSPRPARDTNYGYTF.

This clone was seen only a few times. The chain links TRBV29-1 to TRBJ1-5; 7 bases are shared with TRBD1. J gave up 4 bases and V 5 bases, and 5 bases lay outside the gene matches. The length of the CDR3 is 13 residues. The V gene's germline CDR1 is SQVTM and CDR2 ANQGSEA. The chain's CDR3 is CSVPTGLNQPQHF. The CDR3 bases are TGCAGCGTTCCGACAGGGTTAAATCAGCCCCAGCATTTT.

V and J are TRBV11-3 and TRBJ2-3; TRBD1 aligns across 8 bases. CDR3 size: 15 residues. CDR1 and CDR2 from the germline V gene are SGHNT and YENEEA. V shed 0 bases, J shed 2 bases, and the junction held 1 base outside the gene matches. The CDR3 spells CASSLEDRATDTQYF. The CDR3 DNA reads TGTGCCAGCAGCTTAGAGGACAGGGCCACAGATACGCAGTATTTT.

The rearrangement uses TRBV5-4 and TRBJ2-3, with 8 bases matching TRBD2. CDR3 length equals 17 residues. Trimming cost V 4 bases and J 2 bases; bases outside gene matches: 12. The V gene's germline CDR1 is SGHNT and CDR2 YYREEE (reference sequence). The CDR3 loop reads CASSPLEAGADTDTQYF. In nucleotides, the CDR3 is TGTGCCAGCAGCCCCCTGGAAGCGGGAGCGGACACAGATACGCAGTATTTT.